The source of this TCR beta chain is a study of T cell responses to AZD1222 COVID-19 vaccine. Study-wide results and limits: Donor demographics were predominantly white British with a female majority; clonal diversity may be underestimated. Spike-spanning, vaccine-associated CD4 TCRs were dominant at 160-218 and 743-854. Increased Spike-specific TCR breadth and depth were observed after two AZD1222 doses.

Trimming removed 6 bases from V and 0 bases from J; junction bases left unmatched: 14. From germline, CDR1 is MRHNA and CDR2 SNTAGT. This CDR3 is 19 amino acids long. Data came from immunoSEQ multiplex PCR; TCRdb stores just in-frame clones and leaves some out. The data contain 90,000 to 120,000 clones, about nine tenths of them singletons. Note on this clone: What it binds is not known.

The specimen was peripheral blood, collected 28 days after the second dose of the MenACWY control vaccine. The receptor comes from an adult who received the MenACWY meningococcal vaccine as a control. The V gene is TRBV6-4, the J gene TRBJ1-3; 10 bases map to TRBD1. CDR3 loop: CASRRGDRGVLISGNTIYF. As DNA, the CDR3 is TGTGCCAGCAGGCGCGGGGACAGGGGAGTGCTGATCTCTGGAAACACCATATATTTT.